This entry lists 9 T cell receptor beta chains sequenced from one sample in a study of cytomegalovirus exposure and HLA in healthy donors (dated by TCRdb to 2016 to 2017). Library preparation was by the immunoSEQ multiplex PCR assay. For the multiplex PCR, a mixture combining 60 forward primers for TCR Vbeta segments and 13 reverse primers for TCR Jbeta segments was used. TCRdb's version of the immuneACCESS table is confined to in-frame rearrangements and falls short of the full clone set. An unresolved V gene accounts for under half of the shortfall where checked; the remainder is of unknown origin. The sample table records about 110,000 clones. The biggest ten clones account for roughly 3.6% of the sample. The specimen was PBMCs. Source of these receptors: a young man in good health and CMV-seronegative.

The CDR3 DNA reads TGTGCCAGTAGTATCGTTGCGGGGAACGAAGCTTTCTTT. The encoded protein is CASSIVAGNEAFF. J is TRBJ1-1 and V is TRBV19, with D unresolved. The germline gives CDR1 LNHDA, CDR2 SQIVND (reference sequence). The CDR3 runs to 13 residues. Trimming left V 3 bases short and J 8 bases short, with 13 bases between.

V usage is TRBV27 and J usage is TRBJ2-4; D is unclear. V was cut by 8 bases and J by 0 bases, with 17 bases left in between. The CDR3 runs 16 residues. From germline, CDR1 is MNHEY and CDR2 SMNVEV (reference sequence). The CDR3 coding sequence is TGTGCCAGCGGCCCCGGAGTTACCTTAGCCAAAAACATTCAGTACTTC. This codes for CASGPGVTLAKNIQYF.

The V gene is TRBV10-2, the J gene TRBJ1-4; TRBD1 might be the D (5 bases). This CDR3 contains 14 residues. CDR1 is WSHSY, CDR2 SAAADI, per germline. The ends were cut back, 6 bases at V and 2 bases at J, with 10 bases in the middle. The CDR3 here is CASSPTVTNEKLFF. CDR3 DNA sequence: TGCGCCAGCAGCCCGACAGTTACTAATGAAAAACTGTTTTTT.

The CDR3 spells CSAGRGDEQYF. The DNA of the CDR3 is TGCAGTGCGGGGAGGGGGGACGAGCAGTACTTC. The rearrangement links TRBV20-1 to TRBJ2-7; TRBD2 might be the D (7 bases). The CDR3 has 11 amino acids. CDR1 and CDR2 (germline): DFQATT, SNEGSKA (reference sequence). Trimming took 6 bases from V and 5 from J, leaving 11 bases between them.

The chain uses TRBV7-8 and TRBJ1-3; D gene ambiguous. The V gene lost 2 bases and the J gene lost 9 bases, with 17 bases spanning the gap. Germline V gene data show CDR1 as SGHVS and CDR2 as FQNEAQ. This CDR3 comprises 15 residues. The CDR3 DNA sequence: TGTGCCAGCAGCTTAAACGGGAGGACGAAAGGCACCATATATTTT. Its translation: CASSLNGRTKGTIYF.

The chain carries TRBV7-2 and TRBJ2-3, with D perhaps TRBD1 (6 bases). V was cut by 6 bases and J by 4 bases, with 11 bases left in between. The CDR3 spans 13 residues. Germline CDR1 and CDR2: SGHTA and FQGNSA. DNA for the CDR3: TGTGCCAGCAGACCTACAGGGTCAGATACGCAGTATTTT. Protein: CASRPTGSDTQYF.

The chain recombines TRBV9 with TRBJ2-1, with TRBD2 matching 11 bases. V dropped 4 bases and J dropped 5; count of bases not matched to a gene: 11. The CDR3 length is 17 residues. The V gene's germline CDR1 is SGDLS and CDR2 YYNGEE. The CDR3 DNA is TGTGCCAGCAGCTTCAGAGGGGGGACTAGCGGCGACAATGAGCAGTTCTTC. It yields the protein CASSFRGGTSGDNEQFF.

The genes are TRBV29-1 and TRBJ2-1; D gene uncertain. Germline values: CDR1 SQVTM, CDR2 ANQGSEA. Trimming took 4 bases from V and 5 from J, leaving 18 bases between them. The CDR3 is made up of 15 amino acids. CDR3 nucleotide sequence: TGCAGCGTTGGCTGGTTGGGCCAGGTCAACAATGAGCAGTTCTTC. Encoded protein: CSVGWLGQVNNEQFF.

The genes are TRBV30 and TRBJ1-2, with TRBD1 as a possible D gene (6 bases). Germline-derived CDR1 and CDR2 are GTSNPN and SVGIG (reference sequence). This CDR3 contains 13 residues. The V end lost 0 bases, the J end lost 7 bases, and 12 bases lay between the germline ends. The CDR3 nucleotides read TGTGCCTGGAGTGTTGGGGGCTTGGGTGGCTACACCTTC. Its protein is CAWSVGGLGGYTF.